This entry is about one TCR beta chain. This clonotype was observed a few times. The antigen it binds to is not known. No much larger clone exists at a distance of one base, and base qualities are not known. The data were taken from a study of HIV-infected children after antiretroviral therapy interruption (dated 2019 in TCRdb). Describing the broader study: All eight included children had a CD4+ count above 500 and a viral load below 50 copies/ml, with four on planned treatment interruption and four on continuous treatment. Most participating children had recorded exposure to EBV and CMV. Samples from the interruption arm were taken at week 0, at week 12, at the end of interruption (week 24 or 48), and about 3 years after the study ended. Alongside measurements of thymic output, the study compared TCR repertoires of children on planned treatment interruption with TCR repertoires of children on continuous antiretroviral treatment. In the continuous-treatment arm, samples from corresponding weeks 0, 48 and 150 were analyzed. The interruption group had a median age of 9.5 years, and the continuous treatment group had a median age of approximately 8 years. On the study overall, not on this receptor specifically: In naive CD4+ repertoires of PTI patients, CDR3 sharing between time points fell after interruption began; many sequences were shared between end of interruption and 3 years later. Minor non-naive CD45RA+ populations such as EMRA or stem memory cells might have been included among the sorted CD45RA+ naive cells. The small number of patients is a limitation, and caution is needed when interpreting the data. An increase in the naive CD4+ Gini coefficient was observed by the end of treatment interruption, suggesting clonal expansion, and a return to baseline was observed by 3 years.

Libraries came from 3' RACE. TCR libraries were generated from RNA by a 3' RACE protocol incorporating unique molecular identifiers so that PCR amplification bias could be corrected. Amplicon libraries were pooled in groups of up to 12 and sequenced on an Illumina MiSeq using v2 2x250 paired-end chemistry. As for the authors' bioinformatics: Decombinator was used to process the reads, assigning V and J genes and CDR3 and applying barcode-based correction of errors and PCR bias. Repertoires were subsampled to equal depth before Gini coefficient calculation using the R ineq package. GLIPH, Hamming distance and a shared triplet metric were used to assess CDR3 similarity. Clones were called with MiXCR by TCRdb after fastp trimmed the public reads at Q25, and only in-frame beta chains were retained. Every entry covers one CDR3 protein and lists the most common genes and DNA from its rows. The V and J calls, along with clone size, are taken from TCRdb and not from the paper's own processing. The sample contains 70,000 to 90,000 distinct CDR3 sequences, 6.9% of them found a single time. The ten top clones hold 0.9% to 1.3% of the sample.

The CDR3 measures 16 amino acids from cysteine to phenylalanine. Only CDR3 DNA remains: 48 bases, in frame from the first base. In the germline V gene, CDR1 corresponds to SGDLS and CDR2 to YYNGEE. V is reduced by 2 bases and J by 2 bases, leaving a spacing of 13 bases between them. The treatment or condition label here, explained by the study, means: PENTA 11 planned treatment interruption arm or continuous ART arm. Participants were children from the United Kingdom aged 2 to 15 years who had received at least three-drug ART for at least 24 weeks. The study required cryopreserved PBMCs containing at least 5 million viable cells, and a handful of candidate patients were excluded because of low viable PBMC yield. Naive CD4+ CD45RA+ CD45RO- T cells were FACS-sorted from thawed PBMCs on a FACSAria III cell sorter. After sorting, the cells were fixed and RNA was extracted first with the RNeasy FFPE kit and then with the RNeasy Micro kit.

Material: CD45RA+ CD4+ T cells from PBMCs, pooled from several time points, obtained from a donor given antiretroviral therapy, either interrupted or continuous. In the paper's terms, the cell subset or site label means: naive CD4+ CD45RA+ CD45RO- T cells. In this chain, TRBV9 is recombined with TRBJ2-2; the D region possibly corresponds to TRBD2 (7 bases align). This clonotype was sampled from a pool of human donors with HIV. The CDR3 reads as follows: CASSVGGPDNTGELFF. The nucleotide sequence reads TGTGCCAGCAGCGTGGGGGGGCCGGATAACACCGGGGAGCTGTTTTTT.